This paragraph covers one T cell receptor (beta chain) sequence. Its antigen is not identified. The data are from a study of OX40 agonist ivuxolimab in advanced cancers. Study conclusions and caveats: Those patients achieving a partial response at 0.1-3.0 mg/kg showed among the lowest clonal expansion. Expanded clones were, on average, more numerous among CD8+ T cells than CD4+.

Only in-frame clones appear in the TCRdb table, and some are missing; sequencing was by immunoSEQ multiplex PCR. The data contain 50,000 to 70,000 clones, 85% to 90% of them singletons. Specimen: CD4+ or CD8+ T cells sorted from blood, collected in a trial of the OX40 agonist ivuxolimab. The receptor was derived from an adult with an advanced solid tumor such as melanoma, head and neck, liver or kidney cancer.

CDR3 nucleotides: TGTGCCAGCCAACAGGGGAGCGGTAGCACAGATACGCAGTATTTT. Its translation: CASQQGSGSTDTQYF. The chain couples TRBV6-5 to TRBJ2-3; 7 bases fit TRBD1. CDR1 is MNHEY, CDR2 SVGAGI, per germline. The CDR3 totals 15 residues. V lost 8 bases, J lost 0 bases, and 8 bases stayed unmatched.